This entry is about one T cell receptor beta chain. It lacks a known antigen. No clone much larger than this one lies a single base away; base qualities are absent. The data derive from a study of blood T cell repertoires in COVID-19 (dated by TCRdb to 2018 to 2021). For context, the study as a whole: Collaborator samples came from the United States, Italy and Spain and covered acute and convalescent phases of COVID-19. The prospective study material was composed of cDNA or gDNA derived from T cells, B-cell-depleted T cells, or PBMCs. The dataset comprised deeply sampled blood TCRbeta repertoires from subjects exposed to, actively infected with, or recovered from COVID-19. A freely available public database, intended as a resource for researchers studying the immune response to SARS-CoV-2, is where the repertoires were released. The samples were drawn from two sources: the first 160 participants of the ongoing ImmuneRACE study, and about 1,300 subjects contributed by 6 global collaborators. Nearly every sample came with metadata listing a de-identified subject ID, COVID-19 status, age in years and sex. Where HLA class I and class II types were available, the types were taken from metadata supplied by the sample provider, not from assay-based typing. The research as a whole found: The amount of clinical and demographic metadata varied by source and participant and was provided uncurated.

TCRbeta CDR3 regions were amplified from genomic DNA by means of the immunoSEQ Assay, a bias-controlled multiplex PCR. The paper's data handling went like this. Within the assay, amplification of reference gene primers was used to estimate how many nucleated cells each sample contained. Sequence reads were collapsed and filtered to measure the absolute abundance of every unique TCRbeta CDR3 rearrangement. For each sample, productive Simpson clonality was calculated as the square root of Simpson's diversity index over productive rearrangements. TCRdb re-hosts the immuneACCESS table, in-frame sequences only. Its copies lack some clones; in the studies checked, an unresolved V gene accounts for under half of them, and the cause for the rest is not known. That table gives V, J and clone size, and the DNA gave D and trimming. Recorded for this sample are fewer than 120,000 clones; around four fifths of them occurred a single time. About 17% of the sample belongs to the ten largest clones.

V gives up 5 bases and J gives up 5 bases, and the segment between their germline ends measures 18 bases. The germline V gene gives CDR1 as SGHNT and CDR2 as YENEEA. Spanning cysteine to phenylalanine, the CDR3 consists of 15 amino acids. The sequence is cut down to CDR3 DNA, 45 bases in frame from base 1. Collaborating institutions collected whole blood in K2EDTA tubes following their own protocols. Collaborator samples were shipped for TCRbeta analysis as frozen whole blood, isolated PBMCs, or DNA extracted from either sample type. Sequencing input: peripheral blood. The chain was built from TRBV11-3 and TRBJ1-1, and TRBD1 may be the D gene, going by 5 matching bases. The TCR sequence derives from a woman in her sixties or seventies with acute or convalescent COVID-19. The CDR3 protein sequence reads: CASSPRLGGETEAFF. In nucleotide form, the sequence is TGTGCCAGCAGCCCCCGTTTGGGGGGTGAAACTGAAGCTTTCTTT.